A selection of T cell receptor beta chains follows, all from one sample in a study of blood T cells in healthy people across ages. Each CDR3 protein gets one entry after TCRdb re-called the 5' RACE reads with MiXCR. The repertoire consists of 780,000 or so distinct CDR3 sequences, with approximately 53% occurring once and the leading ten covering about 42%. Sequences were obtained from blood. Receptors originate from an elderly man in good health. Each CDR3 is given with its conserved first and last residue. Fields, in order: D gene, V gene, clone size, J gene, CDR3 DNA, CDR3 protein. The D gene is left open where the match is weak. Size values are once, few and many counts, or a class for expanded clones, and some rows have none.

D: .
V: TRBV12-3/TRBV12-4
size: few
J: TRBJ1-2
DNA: TGTGCCAGCAGTTTAGGACGACGGATTAACTATGGCTACACCTTC
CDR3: CASSLGRRINYGYTF

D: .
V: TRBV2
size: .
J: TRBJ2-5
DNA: TGTGCCAGCAGCCGTAATTCGGAGGGCCGGGCAGAGACCCAGTACTTC
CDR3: CASSRNSEGRAETQYF

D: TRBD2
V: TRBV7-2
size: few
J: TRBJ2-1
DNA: TGTGCCAGCAGCTTATCTAGCGGGAGGAGTGAGCAGTTCTTC
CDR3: CASSLSSGRSEQFF

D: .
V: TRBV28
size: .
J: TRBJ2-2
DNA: TGTGCCAGCAGCCGGGGACGAGGAGAGGCCGGGGAGCTGTTTTTT
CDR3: CASSRGRGEAGELFF

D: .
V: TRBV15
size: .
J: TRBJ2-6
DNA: TGTGCCACCAGCTCCGGCTCTGGGGCCAACGTCCTGACTTTC
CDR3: CATSSGSGANVLTF

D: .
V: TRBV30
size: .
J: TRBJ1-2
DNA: TGTGCCTGGATAGGGAGAGCCGGTGGCTACACCTTC
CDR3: CAWIGRAGGYTF

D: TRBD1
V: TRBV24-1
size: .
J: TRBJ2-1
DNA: TGTGCCACCGGAGGACAGGTCTCCTACAATGAGCAGTTCTTC
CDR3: CATGGQVSYNEQFF

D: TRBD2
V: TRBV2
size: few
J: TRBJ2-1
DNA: TGTGCCAGCGTGGGACAGATCCGTTGGACTAGCGGGAGGGTCAGCTCCTACAATGAGCAGTTCTTC
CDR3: CASVGQIRWTSGRVSSYNEQFF

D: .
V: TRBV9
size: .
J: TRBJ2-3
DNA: TGTGCCAGCAGCGTTCGGCCCCAAGCGGGCGGAAGCACAGATACGCAGTATTTT
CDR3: CASSVRPQAGGSTDTQYF

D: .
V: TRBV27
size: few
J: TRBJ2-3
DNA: .
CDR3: CASNPLVAGGARYAYF

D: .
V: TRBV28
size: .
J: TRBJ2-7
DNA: TGTGCCAGCAGCCCCGGTGGGATAAGCTACGAGCAGTACTTC
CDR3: CASSPGGISYEQYF

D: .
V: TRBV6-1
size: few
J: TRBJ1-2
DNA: TGTGCCAGCAGTGAATGGGGGGGCGATGGCTACACCTTC
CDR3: CASSEWGGDGYTF

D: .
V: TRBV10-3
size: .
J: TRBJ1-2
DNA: TGTGCCATCATGAATCAGGGTGTGCAGGGCTACACCTTC
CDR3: CAIMNQGVQGYTF

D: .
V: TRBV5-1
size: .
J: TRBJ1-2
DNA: TGCGCCAGCAGCTTGGAAGCAGGGGAAGGCTACACCTTC
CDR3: CASSLEAGEGYTF

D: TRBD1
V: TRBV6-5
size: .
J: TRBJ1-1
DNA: TGTGCCAGCAGTTACTCCGGGACAGGGAAGAGGACTGAAGCTTTCTTT
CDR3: CASSYSGTGKRTEAFF

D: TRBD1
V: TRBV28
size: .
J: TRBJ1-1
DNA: TGTGCCAGCAGTCCCCTTTCAGGACAGGGGGTGACTTTCTTT
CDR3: CASSPLSGQGVTFF

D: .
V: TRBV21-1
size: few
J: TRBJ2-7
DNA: TGTGCCAGCAGCAGATTGCAATGTGGTACCTACGAGCAGTACTTC
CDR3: CASSRLQCGTYEQYF

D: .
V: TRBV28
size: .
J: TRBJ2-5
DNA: TGTGCCAGCAGTTCGCGGGGTAGCGCGCATTCAAAAGAGACCCAGTACTTC
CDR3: CASSSRGSAHSKETQYF

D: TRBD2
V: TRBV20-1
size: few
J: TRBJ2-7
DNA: TGCAGTGCTAGAGATATGACTAGCGGGAGTTCAACAGGGCAGTACTTC
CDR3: CSARDMTSGSSTGQYF

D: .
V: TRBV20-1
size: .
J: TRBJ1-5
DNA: TGCAGTGCTGGACTCGCGGGAAATCAGCCCCAGCATTTT
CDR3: CSAGLAGNQPQHF

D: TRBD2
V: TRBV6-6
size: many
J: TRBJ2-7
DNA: TGTGCCAGCAGTCCGCGGACTAGCGTAGCCTACGAGCAGTACTTC
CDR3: CASSPRTSVAYEQYF

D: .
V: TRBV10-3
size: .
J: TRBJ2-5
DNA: TGTGCCATCAGTGAGCTCCAACAGGGACGGGAGACCCAGTACTTC
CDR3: CAISELQQGRETQYF

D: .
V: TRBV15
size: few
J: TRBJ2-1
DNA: TGTGCCACCAGCAGAGTCAGGGACTCCTACAATGAGCAGTTCTTC
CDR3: CATSRVRDSYNEQFF

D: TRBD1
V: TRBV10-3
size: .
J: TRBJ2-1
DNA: TGTGCCACGGAACCCCGGACAGGGGGCCCCATGAGCTCCTACAATGAGCAGTTCTTC
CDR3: CATEPRTGGPMSSYNEQFF